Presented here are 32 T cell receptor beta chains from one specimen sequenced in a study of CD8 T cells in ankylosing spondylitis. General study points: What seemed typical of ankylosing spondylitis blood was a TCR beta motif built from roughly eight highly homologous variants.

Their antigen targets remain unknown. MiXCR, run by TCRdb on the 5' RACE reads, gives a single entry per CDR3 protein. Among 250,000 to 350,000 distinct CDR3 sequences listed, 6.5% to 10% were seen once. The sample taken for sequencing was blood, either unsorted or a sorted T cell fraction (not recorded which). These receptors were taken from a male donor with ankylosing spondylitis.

The CDR3 DNA reads TGTGCCAGCAGCCAAGATAGCCTGGACAGGGTGACCCAGTACTTC. Its translation: CASSQDSLDRVTQYF. V is TRBV4-2 and J is TRBJ2-4; 8 bases line up with TRBD1. The J call may be faulty, since TRBJ2-5 better matches the DNA end. The germline CDR1 and CDR2 sequences are LGHNA and YNFKEQ. CDR3 size: 15 residues.

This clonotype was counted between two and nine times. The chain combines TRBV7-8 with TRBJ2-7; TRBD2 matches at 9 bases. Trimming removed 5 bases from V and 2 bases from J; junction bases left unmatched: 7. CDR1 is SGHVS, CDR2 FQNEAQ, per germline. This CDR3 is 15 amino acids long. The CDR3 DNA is TGTGCCAGCAGCACGGGGGCGGGGGGGCCCTACGAGCAGTACTTC. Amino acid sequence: CASSTGAGGPYEQYF.

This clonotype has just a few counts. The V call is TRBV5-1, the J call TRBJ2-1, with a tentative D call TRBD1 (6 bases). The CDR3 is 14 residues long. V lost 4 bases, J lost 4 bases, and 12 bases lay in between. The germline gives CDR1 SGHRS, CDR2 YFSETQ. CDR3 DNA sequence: TGCGCCAGCAGCGTTTCGGGGACATACAATGAGCAGTTCTTC. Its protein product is CASSVSGTYNEQFF.

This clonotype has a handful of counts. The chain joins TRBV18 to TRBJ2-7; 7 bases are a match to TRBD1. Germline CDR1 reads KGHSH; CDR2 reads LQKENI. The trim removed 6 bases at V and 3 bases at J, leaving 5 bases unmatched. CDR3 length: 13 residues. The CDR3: CASSLTGVYEQYF. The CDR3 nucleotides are TGTGCCAGCTCGCTTACAGGGGTCTACGAGCAGTACTTC. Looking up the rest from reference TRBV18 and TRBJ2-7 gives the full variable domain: NAGVMQNPRHLVRRRGQEARLRCSPMKGHSHVYWYRQLPEEGLKFMVYLQKENIIDESGMPKERFSAEFPKEGPSILRIQQVVRGDSAAYFCASSLTGVYEQYFGPGTRLTVT.

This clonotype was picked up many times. DNA of the CDR3: TGCGCCAGCAGCTTGGGGGACACTGAAGCTTTCTTT. Its translation: CASSLGDTEAFF. This chain connects TRBV5-1 to TRBJ1-1; D call uncertain. This CDR3 spans 12 amino acids. Per germline, CDR1 SGHRS and CDR2 YFSETQ. V was cut by 0 bases and J by 3 bases, with 3 bases left in between.

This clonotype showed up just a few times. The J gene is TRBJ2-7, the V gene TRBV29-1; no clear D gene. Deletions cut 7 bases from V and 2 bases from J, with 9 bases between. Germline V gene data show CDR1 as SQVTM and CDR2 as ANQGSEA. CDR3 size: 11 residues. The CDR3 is CSAGSAYEQYF. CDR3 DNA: TGCAGCGCAGGCAGCGCCTACGAGCAGTACTTC.

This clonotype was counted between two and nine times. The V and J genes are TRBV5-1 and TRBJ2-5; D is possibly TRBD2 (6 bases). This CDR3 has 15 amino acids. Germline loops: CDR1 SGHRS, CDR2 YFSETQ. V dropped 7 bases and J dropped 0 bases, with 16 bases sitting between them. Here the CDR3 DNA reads TGCGCCAGCGGTTCCCTGGGGGGAAACCAAGAGACCCAGTACTTC. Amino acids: CASGSLGGNQETQYF.

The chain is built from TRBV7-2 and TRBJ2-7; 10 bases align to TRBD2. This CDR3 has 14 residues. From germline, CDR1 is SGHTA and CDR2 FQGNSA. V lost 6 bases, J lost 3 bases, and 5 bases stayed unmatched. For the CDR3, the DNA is TGTGCCAGCAGAGTAGCGGGAGGTATCTACGAGCAGTACTTC. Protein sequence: CASRVAGGIYEQYF.

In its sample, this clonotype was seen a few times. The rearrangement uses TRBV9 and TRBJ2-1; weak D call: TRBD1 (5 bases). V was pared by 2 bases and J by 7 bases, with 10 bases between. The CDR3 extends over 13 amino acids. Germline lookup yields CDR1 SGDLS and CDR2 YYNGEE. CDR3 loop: CASSVTNRNEQFF. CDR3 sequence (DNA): TGTGCCAGCAGCGTCACTAACAGGAATGAGCAGTTCTTC.

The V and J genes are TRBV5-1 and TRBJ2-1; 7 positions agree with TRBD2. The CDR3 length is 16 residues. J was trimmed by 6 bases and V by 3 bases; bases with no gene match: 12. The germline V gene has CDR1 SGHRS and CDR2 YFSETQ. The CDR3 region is CASSSARDYRINEQFF. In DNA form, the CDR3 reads TGCGCCAGCAGCTCGGCTCGGGACTATCGCATCAATGAGCAGTTCTTC.

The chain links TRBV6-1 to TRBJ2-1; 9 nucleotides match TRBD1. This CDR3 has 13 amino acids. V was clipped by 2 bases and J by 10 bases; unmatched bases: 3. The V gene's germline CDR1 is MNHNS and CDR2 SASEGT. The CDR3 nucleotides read TGTGCCAGCAGTGAACTGGGGACAGGGGAGCAGTTCTTC. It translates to CASSELGTGEQFF.

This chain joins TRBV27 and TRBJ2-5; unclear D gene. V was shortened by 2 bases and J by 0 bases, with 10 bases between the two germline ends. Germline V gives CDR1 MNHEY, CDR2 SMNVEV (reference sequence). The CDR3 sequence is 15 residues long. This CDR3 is CASSLMASYQETQYF. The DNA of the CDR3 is TGTGCCAGCAGTTTAATGGCGTCTTACCAAGAGACCCAGTACTTC.

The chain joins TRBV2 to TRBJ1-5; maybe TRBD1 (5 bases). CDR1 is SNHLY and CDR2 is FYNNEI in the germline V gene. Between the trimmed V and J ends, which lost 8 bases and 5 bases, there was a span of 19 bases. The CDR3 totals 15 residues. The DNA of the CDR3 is TGTGCCAGCGATGTTGGGCCCGGGGGGTATCAGCCCCAGCATTTT. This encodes CASDVGPGGYQPQHF.

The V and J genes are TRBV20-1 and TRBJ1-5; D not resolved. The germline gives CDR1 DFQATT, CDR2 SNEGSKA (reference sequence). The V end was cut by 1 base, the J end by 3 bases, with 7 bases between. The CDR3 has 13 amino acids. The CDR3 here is CSARVLDNQPQHF. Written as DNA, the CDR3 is TGCAGTGCTAGAGTCTTGGACAATCAGCCCCAGCATTTT.

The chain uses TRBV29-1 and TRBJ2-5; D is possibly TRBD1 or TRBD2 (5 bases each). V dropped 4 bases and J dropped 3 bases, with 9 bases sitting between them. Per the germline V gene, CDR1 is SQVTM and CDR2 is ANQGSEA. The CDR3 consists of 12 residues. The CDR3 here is CSVGGWEETQYF. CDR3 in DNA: TGCAGCGTTGGGGGGTGGGAAGAGACCCAGTACTTC.

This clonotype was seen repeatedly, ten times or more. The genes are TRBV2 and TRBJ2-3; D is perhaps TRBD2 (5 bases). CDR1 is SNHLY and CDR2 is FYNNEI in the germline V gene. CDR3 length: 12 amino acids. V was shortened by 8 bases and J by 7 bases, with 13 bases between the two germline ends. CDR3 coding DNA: TGTGCCAGCCTCGGACTTTCGTATACGCAGTATTTT. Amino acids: CASLGLSYTQYF.

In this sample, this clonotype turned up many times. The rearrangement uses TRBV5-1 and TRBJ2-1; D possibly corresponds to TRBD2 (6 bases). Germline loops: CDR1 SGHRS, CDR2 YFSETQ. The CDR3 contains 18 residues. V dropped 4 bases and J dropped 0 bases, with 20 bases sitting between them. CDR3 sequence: CASSMDLAGSSSYNEQFF. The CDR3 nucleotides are TGCGCCAGCAGCATGGACCTTGCGGGGTCGAGCTCCTACAATGAGCAGTTCTTC.

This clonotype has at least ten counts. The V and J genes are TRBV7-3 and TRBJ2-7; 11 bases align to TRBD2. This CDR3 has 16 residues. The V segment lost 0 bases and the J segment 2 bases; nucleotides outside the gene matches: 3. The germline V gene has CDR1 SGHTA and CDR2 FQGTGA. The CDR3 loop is CASSLTLAGGPYEQYF. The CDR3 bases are TGTGCCAGCAGCTTAACCCTAGCGGGAGGCCCCTACGAGCAGTACTTC.

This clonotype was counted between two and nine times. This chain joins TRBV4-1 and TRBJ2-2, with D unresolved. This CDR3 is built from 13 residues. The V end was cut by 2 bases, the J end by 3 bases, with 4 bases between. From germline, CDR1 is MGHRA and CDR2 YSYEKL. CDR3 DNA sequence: TGCGCCAGCAGCCAAAGATACACCGGGGAGCTGTTTTTT. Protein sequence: CASSQRYTGELFF.

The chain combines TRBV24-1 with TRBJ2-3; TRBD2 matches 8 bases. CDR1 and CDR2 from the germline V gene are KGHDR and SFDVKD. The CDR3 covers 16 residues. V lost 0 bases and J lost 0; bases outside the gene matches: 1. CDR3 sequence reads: CATSDLKRGSTDTQYF. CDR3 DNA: TGTGCCACCAGTGATTTGAAGCGGGGGAGCACAGATACGCAGTATTTT.

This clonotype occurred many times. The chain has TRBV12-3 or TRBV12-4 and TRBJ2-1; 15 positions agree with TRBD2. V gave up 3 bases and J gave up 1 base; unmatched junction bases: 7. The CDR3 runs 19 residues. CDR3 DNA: TGTGCCAGCAGTTTTCATTGGACTAGCGGGAGGGTATCCTACAATGAGCAGTTCTTC. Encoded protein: CASSFHWTSGRVSYNEQFF.

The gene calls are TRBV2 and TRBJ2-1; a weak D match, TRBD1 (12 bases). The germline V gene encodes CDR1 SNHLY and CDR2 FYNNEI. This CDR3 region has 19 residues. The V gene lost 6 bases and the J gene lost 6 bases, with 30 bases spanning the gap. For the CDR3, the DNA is TGTGCCAGCAGAGGGACAGGGGGCTCTGAGACTAGCGGGATCAATGAGCAGTTCTTC. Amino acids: CASRGTGGSETSGINEQFF.

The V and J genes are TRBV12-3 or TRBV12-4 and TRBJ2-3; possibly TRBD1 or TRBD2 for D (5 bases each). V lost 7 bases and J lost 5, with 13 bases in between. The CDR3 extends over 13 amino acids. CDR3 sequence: CASTQVGEDTQYF. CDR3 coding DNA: TGTGCCAGCACCCAAGTGGGGGAAGATACGCAGTATTTT.

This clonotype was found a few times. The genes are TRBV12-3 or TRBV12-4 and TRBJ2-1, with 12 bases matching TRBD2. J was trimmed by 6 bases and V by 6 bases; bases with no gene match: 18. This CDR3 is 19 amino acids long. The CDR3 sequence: CASSRKLATSGRRGNEQFF. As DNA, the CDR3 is TGTGCCAGCAGCCGAAAATTGGCGACTAGCGGGAGAAGAGGCAATGAGCAGTTCTTC.

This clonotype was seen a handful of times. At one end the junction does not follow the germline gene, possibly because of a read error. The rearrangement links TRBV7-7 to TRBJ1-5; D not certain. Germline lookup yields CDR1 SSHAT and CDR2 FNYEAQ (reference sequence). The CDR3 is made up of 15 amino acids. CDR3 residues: CASSLASGEDQPQHF. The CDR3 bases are TGTGCTAGCAGCTTAGCTTCCGGTGAAGATCAGCCCCAGCATTTT.

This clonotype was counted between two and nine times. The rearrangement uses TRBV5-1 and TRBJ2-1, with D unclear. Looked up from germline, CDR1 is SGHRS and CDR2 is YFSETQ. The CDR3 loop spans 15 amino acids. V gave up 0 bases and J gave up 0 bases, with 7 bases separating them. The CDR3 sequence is CASSLGHFSYNEQFF. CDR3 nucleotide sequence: TGCGCCAGCAGCTTGGGGCATTTCTCCTACAATGAGCAGTTCTTC.

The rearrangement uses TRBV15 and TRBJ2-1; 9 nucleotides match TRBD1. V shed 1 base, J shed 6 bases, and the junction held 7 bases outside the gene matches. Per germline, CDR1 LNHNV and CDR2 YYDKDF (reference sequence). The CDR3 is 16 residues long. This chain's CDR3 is CATSRGRDRVLNEQFF. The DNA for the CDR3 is TGTGCCACCAGCAGAGGACGGGACAGGGTACTCAATGAGCAGTTCTTC.

In nucleotides, the CDR3 is TGCGCCAGCAGCCCTACTAGCGGGAGTGTCAATGAGCAGTTCTTC. This codes for CASSPTSGSVNEQFF. The chain recombines TRBV5-1 with TRBJ2-1; 11 nucleotides agree with TRBD2. The CDR3 has 15 residues. Unmatched junction bases numbered 6, after V lost 4 bases and J lost 6 bases. Germline CDR1 SGHRS, CDR2 YFSETQ.

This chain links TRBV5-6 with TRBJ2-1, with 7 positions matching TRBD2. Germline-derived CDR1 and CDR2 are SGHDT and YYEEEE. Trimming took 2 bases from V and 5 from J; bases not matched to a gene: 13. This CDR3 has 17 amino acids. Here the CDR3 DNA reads TGTGCCAGCAGCTTCGCCTTCCCCTCCCTAGCGGACAATGAGCAGTTCTTC. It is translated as CASSFAFPSLADNEQFF.

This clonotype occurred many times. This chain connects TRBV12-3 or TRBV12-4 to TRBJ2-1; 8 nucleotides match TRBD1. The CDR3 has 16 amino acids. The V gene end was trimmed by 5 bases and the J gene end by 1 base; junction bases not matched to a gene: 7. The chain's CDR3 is CASSPGQGRSYNEQFF. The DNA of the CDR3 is TGTGCCAGCAGTCCCGGACAGGGTAGGTCCTACAATGAGCAGTTCTTC.

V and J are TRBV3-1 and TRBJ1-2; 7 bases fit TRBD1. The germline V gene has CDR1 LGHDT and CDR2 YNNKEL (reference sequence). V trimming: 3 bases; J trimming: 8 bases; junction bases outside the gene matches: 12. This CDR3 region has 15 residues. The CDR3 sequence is CASSQVPGTARGYTF. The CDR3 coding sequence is TGTGCCAGCAGCCAGGTTCCAGGGACAGCGCGGGGCTACACCTTC.

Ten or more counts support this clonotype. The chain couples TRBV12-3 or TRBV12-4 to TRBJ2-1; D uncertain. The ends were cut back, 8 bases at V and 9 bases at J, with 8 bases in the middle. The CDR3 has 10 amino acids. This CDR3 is CASGIVEQFF. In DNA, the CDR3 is TGTGCCAGCGGGATAGTTGAGCAGTTCTTC.